What follows describes a single TCR beta chain. The sequenced fragment ends 3 residues before the CDR3 boundary, so the rest is inferred from the germline J gene. The data derive from a study of T cells in women clearing cervical HPV infection. This CDR3 spans 13 amino acids. From germline, CDR1 is LNHDA and CDR2 SQIVND (reference sequence). V dropped 8 bases and J dropped 6 bases, with 17 bases sitting between them. Only in-frame clones appear in the TCRdb table, and some are missing; sequencing was by immunoSEQ multiplex PCR. The table gives about 39,000 clones; the top ten clones make up 6.4% of it.

Sequencing used blood buffy coat. The chain employs TRBV19 and TRBJ2-7; possibly TRBD1 for D (5 bases). The clonotype originates from a woman aged 18 to 75 with a cervical HPV16 infection that either progressed to CIN3+ or cleared (not recorded which). The DNA read from the CDR3 is TGTGCCAGTGGGGCTTCTGTGCTAGGCGAG. It translates to CASGASVLGE. The CDR3 in its entirety is CASGASVLGEQYF.